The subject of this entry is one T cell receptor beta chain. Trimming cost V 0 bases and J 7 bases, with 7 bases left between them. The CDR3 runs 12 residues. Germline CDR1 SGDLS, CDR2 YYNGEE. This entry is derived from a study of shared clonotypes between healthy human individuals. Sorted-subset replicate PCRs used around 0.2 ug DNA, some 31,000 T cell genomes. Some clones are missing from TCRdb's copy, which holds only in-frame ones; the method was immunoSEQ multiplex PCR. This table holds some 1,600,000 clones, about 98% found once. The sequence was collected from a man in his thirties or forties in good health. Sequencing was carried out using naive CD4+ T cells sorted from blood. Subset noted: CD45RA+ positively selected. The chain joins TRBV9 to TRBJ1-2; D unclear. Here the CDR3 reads CASSVGAAGYTF. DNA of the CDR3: TGTGCCAGCAGCGTAGGAGCGGCTGGCTACACCTTC.